This T cell receptor beta chain was retrieved from a study of cytomegalovirus exposure and HLA in healthy donors. Study-level results: In vitro, a few CMV-associated chains proved specific for CMV antigens. Equally common other TCR beta chains were less clonally expanded than HLA-associated ones, a later analysis found. An analysis done earlier found most TCR beta V segments productive about 87% or about 30% of the time.

Details on this clone: The target antigen is unknown.

Though probably carrying unrecorded immune exposures, donors were nominally healthy at sampling. V dropped 4 bases and J dropped 0 bases, with 9 bases sitting between them. Germline CDR1 MNHNS, CDR2 SASEGT. This CDR3 region has 14 residues. The PCR made use of 60 Vbeta and 13 Jbeta primers. TCRdb's copy holds only in-frame clones and misses some; the assay was immunoSEQ multiplex PCR. The table shows roughly 150,000 clones, with around 72% occurring only once. The sample consisted of PBMCs. The rearrangement uses TRBV6-1 and TRBJ1-1; no definite D call. The receptor was derived from a man between 18 and 35 years old in good health and CMV-seronegative. The CDR3 sequence is CASSVVAMNTEAFF. The CDR3 DNA follows: TGTGCCAGCAGTGTGGTAGCTATGAACACTGAAGCTTTCTTT.